This T cell receptor beta chain is from a study of blood T cell repertoires in COVID-19. Study summary: Donors in the United States, Italy and Spain gave samples during acute or convalescent COVID-19. From T cells, B-cell-depleted T cells, or PBMCs came the material, which was cDNA or gDNA.

On this clone: In the same sample, other DNA sequences code for this CDR3.

In the study's own analysis: It was from reference gene primer amplification that nucleated cell counts were estimated. Only in-frame clones appear in the TCRdb table, and some are missing; sequencing was by immunoSEQ multiplex PCR. That table is the source of V, J and clone size, and D and trimming were worked out from the DNA. The table includes approximately 270,000 clones, approximately 90% detected once. Germline V gives CDR1 SEHNR, CDR2 FQNEAQ (reference sequence). Trimming took 5 bases from V and 3 from J; bases not matched to a gene: 3. The CDR3 has 13 residues. Participants had their cohort set by participant-reported clinical history.

The sequence was collected from a human donor in a cohort exposed to, infected with or recovered from COVID-19 (not recorded which). The donor label of this sample is uncertain. This rearrangement joins TRBV7-9 to TRBJ1-2, with 7 bases that match TRBD1. Sequencing was performed on PBMCs or T cells enriched from blood (not recorded which). The CDR3 is CASSPGQDYGYTF. The CDR3 DNA sequence: TGTGCCAGCAGCCCCGGACAGGACTATGGCTACACCTTC.